The 5 T cell receptor beta chains below come from one sample, sequenced in a study of CD8 T cells in ankylosing spondylitis (dated by TCRdb to about 2017). Library preparation was by 5' RACE. These reads were obtained on an Illumina HiSeq 2500. The public reads were reanalyzed by TCRdb: fastp trimming at Q25, MiXCR alignment, in-frame beta chains only. CDR3 protein duplicates are merged, each entry listing the most common genes and DNA. This sample comprises 350,000 to 450,000 distinct CDR3 sequences, roughly 20% of them detected only once. The ten largest clones represent around 13% of the sample. Sample: blood, either unsorted or a sorted T cell fraction (not recorded which). Receptors were obtained from a male donor with ankylosing spondylitis or in good health (not recorded which).

This sequence joins TRBV12-3 or TRBV12-4 and TRBJ2-5; 8 bases line up with TRBD2. The CDR3 totals 15 residues. V lost 3 bases and J lost 5; bases outside the gene matches: 8. The CDR3 bases are TGTGCCAGCAGTTTTGAAAGCGCTAGCGGGGAGACCCAGTACTTC. The encoded protein is CASSFESASGETQYF.

This clonotype has a handful of counts. CDR3 sequence (DNA): TGTGCCAGCAGCTTAGTCCCCGGGCTGCCGGGACAGGGAGACTACACCTTC. It codes for CASSLVPGLPGQGDYTF. V is TRBV7-6 and J is TRBJ1-2, with 9 bases aligning to TRBD1. CDR1 and CDR2 from the germline V gene are SGHVS and FNYEAQ. The trim removed 1 base at V and 10 bases at J, leaving 16 bases unmatched. CDR3 size: 17 residues.

This clonotype was seen more than once but under ten times. V usage is TRBV12-3 or TRBV12-4 and J usage is TRBJ2-1; a weak D match, TRBD2 (5 bases). The CDR3 consists of 14 residues. The V end lost 7 bases, the J end lost 5 bases, and 15 bases lay between the germline ends. DNA for the CDR3: TGTGCCAGCAATTCCCCGGGAACCCACAATGAGCAGTTCTTC. This gives the protein CASNSPGTHNEQFF.

The chain couples TRBV28 to TRBJ2-2, with D possibly matching TRBD1 (5 bases). The CDR3 has 14 residues. In germline, CDR1 is MDHEN, CDR2 SYDVKM. Trimming took off 2 bases at V and 7 bases at J, with 11 bases between the two ends. The CDR3 DNA reads TGTGCCAGCAGTTTAGGCAGGGCCGACGGGGAGCTGTTTTTT. It encodes CASSLGRADGELFF.

This chain links TRBV7-9 with TRBJ1-6; no clear D. Germline CDR1 reads SEHNR; CDR2 reads FQNEAQ (reference sequence). The CDR3 consists of 15 residues. Trimming took off 8 bases at V and 4 bases at J, with 15 bases between the two ends. Here the CDR3 DNA reads TGTGCCAGCTCACCGGCACAACGGTATAATTCACCCCTCCACTTT. Protein: CASSPAQRYNSPLHF.